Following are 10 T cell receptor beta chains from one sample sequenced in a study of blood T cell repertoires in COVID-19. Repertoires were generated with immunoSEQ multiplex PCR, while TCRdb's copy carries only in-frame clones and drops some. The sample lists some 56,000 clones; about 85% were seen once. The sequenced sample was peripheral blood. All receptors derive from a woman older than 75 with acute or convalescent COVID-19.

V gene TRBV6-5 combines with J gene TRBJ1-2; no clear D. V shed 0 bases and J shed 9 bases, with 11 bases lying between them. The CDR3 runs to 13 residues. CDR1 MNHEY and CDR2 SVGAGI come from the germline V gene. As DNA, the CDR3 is TGTGCCAGCAGTTACTCGGTAGCAGATCGCTACACCTTC. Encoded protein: CASSYSVADRYTF.

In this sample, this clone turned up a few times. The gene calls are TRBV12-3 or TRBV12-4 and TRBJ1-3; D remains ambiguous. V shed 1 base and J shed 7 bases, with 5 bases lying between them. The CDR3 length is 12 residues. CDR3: CASSLDTNTIYF. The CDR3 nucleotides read TGTGCCAGCAGTTTAGACACCAACACCATATATTTT.

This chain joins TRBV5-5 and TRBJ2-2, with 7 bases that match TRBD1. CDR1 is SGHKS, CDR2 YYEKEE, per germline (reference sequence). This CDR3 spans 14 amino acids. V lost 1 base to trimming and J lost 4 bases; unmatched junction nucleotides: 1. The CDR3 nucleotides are TGTGCCAGCAGCTTGACAGGGGTCACCGGGGAGCTGTTTTTT. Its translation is CASSLTGVTGELFF.

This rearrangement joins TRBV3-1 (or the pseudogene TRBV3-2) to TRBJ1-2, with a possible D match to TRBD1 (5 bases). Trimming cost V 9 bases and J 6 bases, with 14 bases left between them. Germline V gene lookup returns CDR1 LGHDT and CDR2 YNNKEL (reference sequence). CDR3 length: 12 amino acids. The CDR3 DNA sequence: TGTGCCAGTTCTGGCGGGGGGGATGGCTACACCTTC. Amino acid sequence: CASSGGGDGYTF.

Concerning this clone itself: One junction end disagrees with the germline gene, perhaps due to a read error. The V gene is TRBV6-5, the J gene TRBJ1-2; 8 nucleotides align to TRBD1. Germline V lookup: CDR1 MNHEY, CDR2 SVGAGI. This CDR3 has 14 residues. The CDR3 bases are TGCTTCGTTGCAGGGGGCTCTACTAACTATGGCTACACCTTC. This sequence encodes CFVAGGSTNYGYTF.

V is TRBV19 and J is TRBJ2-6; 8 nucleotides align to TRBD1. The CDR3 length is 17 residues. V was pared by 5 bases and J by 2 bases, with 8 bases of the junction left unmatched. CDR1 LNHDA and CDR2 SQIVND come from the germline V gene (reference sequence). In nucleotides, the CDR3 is TGTGCCAGTAGTTCAGGACAGGGCCTCCCTGGGGCCAACGTCCTGACTTTC. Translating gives CASSSGQGLPGANVLTF.

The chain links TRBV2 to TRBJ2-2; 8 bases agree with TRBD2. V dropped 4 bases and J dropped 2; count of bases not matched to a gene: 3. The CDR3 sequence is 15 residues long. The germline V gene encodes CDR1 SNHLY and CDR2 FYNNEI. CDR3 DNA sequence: TGTGCCAGCAGTGTGGGACTAGGTAACACCGGGGAGCTGTTTTTT. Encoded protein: CASSVGLGNTGELFF.

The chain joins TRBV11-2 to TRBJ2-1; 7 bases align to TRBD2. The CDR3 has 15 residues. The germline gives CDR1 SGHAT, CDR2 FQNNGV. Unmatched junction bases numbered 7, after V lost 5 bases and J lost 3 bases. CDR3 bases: TGTGCCAGCAGCCTCAGCGGGGTCCTCTACAATGAGCAGTTCTTC. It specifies CASSLSGVLYNEQFF.

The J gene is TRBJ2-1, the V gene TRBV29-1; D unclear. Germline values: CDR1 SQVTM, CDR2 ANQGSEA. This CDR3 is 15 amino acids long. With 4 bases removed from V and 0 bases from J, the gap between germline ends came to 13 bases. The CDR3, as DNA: TGCAGCGTTGCAGAACAGTTAGGCTCCTACAATGAGCAGTTCTTC. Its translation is CSVAEQLGSYNEQFF.

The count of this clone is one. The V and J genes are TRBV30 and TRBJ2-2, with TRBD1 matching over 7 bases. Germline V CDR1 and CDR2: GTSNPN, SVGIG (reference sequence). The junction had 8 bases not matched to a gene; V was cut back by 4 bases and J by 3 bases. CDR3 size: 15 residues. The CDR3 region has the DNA TGTGCCTGGAAAGGGGCAGGGGGTTACACCGGGGAGCTGTTTTTT. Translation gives CAWKGAGGYTGELFF.